Below, 10 T cell receptor beta chains from the same sample are listed, as sequenced in a study of patients and donors after allogeneic stem cell transplantation. MiXCR, applied by TCRdb to the RT-PCR reads, yields one record per CDR3 protein. The table includes about 400,000 distinct CDR3 sequences, approximately 16% detected once. Sequences were obtained from blood, either unsorted or a sorted T cell fraction (not recorded which). The origin of the receptors is a human donor who was either an allogeneic HSCT recipient or a stem cell or donor lymphocyte infusion donor (not recorded which). It is not recorded whose cells these are; they may come from a transplant donor.

CDR3 sequence: CASSLALRTSGKYNEQFF. In DNA, the CDR3 is TGTGCCAGCAGTTTAGCCTTGAGGACTAGCGGGAAATACAATGAGCAGTTCTTC. The gene calls are TRBV12-3 or TRBV12-4 and TRBJ2-1; 12 nucleotides align to TRBD2. The CDR3 is made up of 18 amino acids. The J segment lost 4 bases and the V segment lost 0 bases, leaving 7 bases of the junction unmatched.

This clonotype was seen repeatedly, ten times or more. The CDR3 region has the DNA TGCGCCAGCAGCTTCCTGGACGGATACAATGAGCAGTTCTTC. This translates into CASSFLDGYNEQFF. The chain combines TRBV5-1 with TRBJ2-1; unclear D gene. This CDR3 region has 14 residues. With 2 bases removed from V and 4 bases from J, the gap between germline ends came to 10 bases. The germline CDR1 and CDR2 sequences are SGHRS and YFSETQ.

This clonotype has at least ten counts. The chain is built from TRBV5-1 and TRBJ1-5, with D unresolved. CDR3 length: 15 residues. Germline loops: CDR1 SGHRS, CDR2 YFSETQ. V lost 0 bases to trimming and J lost 2 bases, with 9 bases between them. Written as DNA, the CDR3 is TGCGCCAGCAGCTTGGAGGGAGTGGGCAATCAGCCCCAGCATTTT. Its translation: CASSLEGVGNQPQHF.

This clonotype was counted ten times or more. J is TRBJ2-1 and V is TRBV29-1, with 7 bases that match TRBD1. The V and J ends lost 7 bases and 4 bases, in that order; junction bases with no gene match: 7. The CDR3 totals 13 residues. CDR1 and CDR2 from the germline V gene are SQVTM and ANQGSEA. CDR3 nucleotides: TGCAGCGAGAGGGGGCCGGTTTACAATGAGCAGTTCTTC. It translates to CSERGPVYNEQFF.

This clonotype was seen a handful of times. The rearrangement joins TRBV15 to TRBJ2-7; D gene unclear. The CDR3 has 12 amino acids. Germline V gives CDR1 LNHNV, CDR2 YYDKDF (reference sequence). Trimming stripped 0 bases from V and 6 bases from J, with 6 bases between. This CDR3 reads CATSREFGEQYF. In nucleotides, the CDR3 is TGTGCCACCAGCAGAGAGTTCGGCGAGCAGTACTTC.

This chain uses TRBV4-1 with TRBJ2-1; D uncertain. The CDR3 length is 14 residues. V gave up 1 base and J gave up 8 bases, with 12 bases separating them. CDR1 and CDR2 (germline): MGHRA, YSYEKL. The CDR3 coding sequence is TGCGCCAGCAGCCAAGGGCCGGGCGCAGATGAGCAGTTCTTC. Translated, it gives CASSQGPGADEQFF.

This chain links TRBV6-1 with TRBJ1-5; 8 positions match TRBD1. This CDR3 has 17 amino acids. V shed 5 bases, J shed 2 bases, and the junction held 11 bases outside the gene matches. Germline V gene data show CDR1 as MNHNS and CDR2 as SASEGT. CDR3: CASSRQGQLGGNQPQHF. CDR3 nucleotides: TGTGCCAGCAGTCGACAGGGGCAACTTGGTGGCAATCAGCCCCAGCATTTT.

The rearrangement uses TRBV19 and TRBJ2-6; D unresolved. Germline values: CDR1 LNHDA, CDR2 SQIVND (reference sequence). This CDR3 spans 13 amino acids. Between the trimmed V and J ends, which lost 6 bases and 2 bases, there was a span of 5 bases. The CDR3 nucleotides read TGTGCCAGTAGAGCAACTGGGGCCAACGTCCTGACTTTC. The encoded protein is CASRATGANVLTF.

Ten or more counts support this clonotype. This chain links TRBV4-3 with TRBJ2-3; D not certain. Trimming took off 5 bases at V and 1 base at J, with 7 bases between the two ends. Germline loops: CDR1 LGHNA, CDR2 YSLEER. This CDR3 comprises 13 residues. The CDR3 is CASSKLRTDTQYF. The CDR3, as DNA: TGCGCCAGCAGCAAACTTCGCACAGATACGCAGTATTTT.

Only a few counts were recorded for this clonotype. The chain has TRBV24-1 and TRBJ2-7, with 8 bases identical to TRBD1. Germline loops: CDR1 KGHDR, CDR2 SFDVKD. The length of the CDR3 is 16 residues. V trimming: 4 bases; J trimming: 0 bases; junction bases outside the gene matches: 7. The CDR3 here is CATSDPRGTGSYEQYF. CDR3 in DNA: TGTGCCACCAGTGACCCCCGGGGGACAGGCTCCTACGAGCAGTACTTC.